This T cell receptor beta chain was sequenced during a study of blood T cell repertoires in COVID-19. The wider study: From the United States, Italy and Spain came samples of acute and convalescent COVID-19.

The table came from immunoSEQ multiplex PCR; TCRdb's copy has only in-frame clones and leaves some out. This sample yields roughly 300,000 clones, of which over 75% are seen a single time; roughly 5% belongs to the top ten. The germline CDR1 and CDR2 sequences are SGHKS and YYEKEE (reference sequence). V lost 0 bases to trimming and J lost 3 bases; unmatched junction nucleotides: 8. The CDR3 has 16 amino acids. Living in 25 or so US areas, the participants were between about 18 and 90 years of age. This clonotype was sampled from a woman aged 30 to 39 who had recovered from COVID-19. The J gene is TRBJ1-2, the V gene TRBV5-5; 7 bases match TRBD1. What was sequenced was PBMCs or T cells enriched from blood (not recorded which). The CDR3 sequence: CASSLAKSQGDYGYTF. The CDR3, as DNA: TGTGCCAGCAGCTTGGCCAAGTCCCAGGGGGACTATGGCTACACCTTC.